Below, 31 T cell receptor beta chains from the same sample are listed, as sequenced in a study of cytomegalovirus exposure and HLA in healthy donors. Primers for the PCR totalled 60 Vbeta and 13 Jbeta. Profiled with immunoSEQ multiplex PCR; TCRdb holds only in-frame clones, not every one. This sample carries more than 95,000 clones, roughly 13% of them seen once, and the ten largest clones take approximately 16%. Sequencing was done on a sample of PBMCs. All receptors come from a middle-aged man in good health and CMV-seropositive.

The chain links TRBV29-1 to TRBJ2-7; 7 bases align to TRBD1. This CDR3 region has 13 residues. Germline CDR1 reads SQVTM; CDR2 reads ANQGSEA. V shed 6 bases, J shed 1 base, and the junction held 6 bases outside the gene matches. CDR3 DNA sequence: TGCAGCGTCGGCGACAGGGCTTCCTACGAGCAGTACTTC. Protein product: CSVGDRASYEQYF.

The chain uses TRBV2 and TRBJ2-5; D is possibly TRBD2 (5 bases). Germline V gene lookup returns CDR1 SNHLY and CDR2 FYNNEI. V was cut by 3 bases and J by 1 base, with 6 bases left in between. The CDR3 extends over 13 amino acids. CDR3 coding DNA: TGTGCCAGCAGTGACGGACTCCAAGAGACCCAGTACTTC. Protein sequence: CASSDGLQETQYF.

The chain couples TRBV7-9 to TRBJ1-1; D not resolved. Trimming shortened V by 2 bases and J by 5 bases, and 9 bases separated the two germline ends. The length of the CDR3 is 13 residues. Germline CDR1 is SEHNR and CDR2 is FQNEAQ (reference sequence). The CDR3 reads CASSLYRETEAFF. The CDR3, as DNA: TGTGCCAGCAGCTTATATCGAGAGACTGAAGCTTTCTTT.

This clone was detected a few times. CDR3 in amino acids: CAIGRENQPQHF. CDR3 DNA: TGTGCCATCGGACGGGAGAATCAGCCCCAGCATTTT. The chain couples TRBV19 to TRBJ1-5; no reliable D call. CDR3 length: 12 amino acids. Trimming shortened V by 10 bases and J by 4 bases, and 11 bases separated the two germline ends. From germline, CDR1 is LNHDA and CDR2 SQIVND (reference sequence).

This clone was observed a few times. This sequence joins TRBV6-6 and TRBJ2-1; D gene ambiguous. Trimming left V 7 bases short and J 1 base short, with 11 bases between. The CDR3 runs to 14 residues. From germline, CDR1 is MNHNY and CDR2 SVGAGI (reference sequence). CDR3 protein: CASTLSGSYNEQFF. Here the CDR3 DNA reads TGTGCCAGCACCCTATCGGGTTCCTACAATGAGCAGTTCTTC.

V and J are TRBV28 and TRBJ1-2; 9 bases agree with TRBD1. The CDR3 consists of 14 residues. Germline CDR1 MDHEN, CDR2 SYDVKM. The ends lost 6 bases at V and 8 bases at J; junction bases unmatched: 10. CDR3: CASRKTGGSFGYTF. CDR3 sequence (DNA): TGTGCCAGCAGAAAGACAGGGGGATCGTTCGGCTACACCTTC.

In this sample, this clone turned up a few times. The CDR3: CASSLKSGSRSGANVLTF. CDR3 DNA: TGTGCCAGCAGCTTGAAAAGCGGGAGTCGCTCTGGGGCCAACGTCCTGACTTTC. The genes are TRBV5-6 and TRBJ2-6; the match to TRBD2 covers 8 bases. Germline V gene sequence: CDR1 SGHDT, CDR2 YYEEEE. V shed 1 base, J shed 0 bases, and the junction held 6 bases outside the gene matches. The CDR3 spans 18 residues.

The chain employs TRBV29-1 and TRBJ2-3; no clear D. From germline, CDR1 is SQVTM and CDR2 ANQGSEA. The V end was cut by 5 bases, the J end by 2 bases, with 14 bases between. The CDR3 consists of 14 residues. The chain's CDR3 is CSVPLGSDTDTQYF. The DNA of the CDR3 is TGCAGCGTTCCCCTAGGCTCCGACACAGATACGCAGTATTTT.

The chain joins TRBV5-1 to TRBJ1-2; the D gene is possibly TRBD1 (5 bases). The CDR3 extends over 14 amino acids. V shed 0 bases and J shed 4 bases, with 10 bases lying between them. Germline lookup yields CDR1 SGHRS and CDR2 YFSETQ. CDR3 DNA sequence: TGCGCCAGCAGCTTGGTAGGCAGGGCCTATGGCTACACCTTC. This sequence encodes CASSLVGRAYGYTF.

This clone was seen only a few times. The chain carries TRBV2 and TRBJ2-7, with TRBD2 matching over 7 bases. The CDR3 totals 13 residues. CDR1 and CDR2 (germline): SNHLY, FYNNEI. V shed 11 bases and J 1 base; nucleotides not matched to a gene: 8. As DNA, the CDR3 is TGTGCCTTACAAGCGGGAACATCCTACGAGCAGTACTTC. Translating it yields CALQAGTSYEQYF.

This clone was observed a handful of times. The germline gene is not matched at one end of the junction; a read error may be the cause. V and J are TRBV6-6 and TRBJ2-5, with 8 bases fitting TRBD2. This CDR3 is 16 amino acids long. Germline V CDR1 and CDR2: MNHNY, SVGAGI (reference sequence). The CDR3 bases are TGTGCCAGCAGTATTTTAGCGGGAACGTACCAAGAGAACCAGTACTTC. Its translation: CASSILAGTYQENQYF.

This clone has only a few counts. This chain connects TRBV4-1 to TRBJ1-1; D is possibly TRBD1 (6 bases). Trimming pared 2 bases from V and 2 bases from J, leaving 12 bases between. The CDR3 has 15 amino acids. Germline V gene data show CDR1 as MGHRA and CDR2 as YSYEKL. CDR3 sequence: CASSQNRVGNTEAFF. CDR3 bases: TGCGCCAGCAGCCAAAACAGGGTCGGCAACACTGAAGCTTTCTTT.

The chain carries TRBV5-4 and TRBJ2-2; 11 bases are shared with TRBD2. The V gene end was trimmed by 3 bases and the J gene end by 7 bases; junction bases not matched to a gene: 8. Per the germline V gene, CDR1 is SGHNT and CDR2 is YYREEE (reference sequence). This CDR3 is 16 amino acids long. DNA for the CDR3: TGTGCCAGCAGCTATATGTTAGCGGGAGGGGTCGGGGAGCTGTTTTTT. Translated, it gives CASSYMLAGGVGELFF.

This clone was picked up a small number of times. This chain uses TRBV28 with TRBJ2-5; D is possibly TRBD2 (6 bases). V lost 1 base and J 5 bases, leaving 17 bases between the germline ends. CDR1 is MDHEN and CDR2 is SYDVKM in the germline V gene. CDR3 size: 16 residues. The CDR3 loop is CASSLLAAHAGETQYF. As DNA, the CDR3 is TGTGCCAGCAGTTTATTAGCGGCTCACGCAGGGGAGACCCAGTACTTC.

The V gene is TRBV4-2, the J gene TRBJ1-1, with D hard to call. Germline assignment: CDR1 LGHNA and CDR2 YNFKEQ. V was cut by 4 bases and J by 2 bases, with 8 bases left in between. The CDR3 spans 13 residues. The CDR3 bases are TGTGCCAGCAGCCTTCGTCTAAACACTGAAGCTTTCTTT. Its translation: CASSLRLNTEAFF.

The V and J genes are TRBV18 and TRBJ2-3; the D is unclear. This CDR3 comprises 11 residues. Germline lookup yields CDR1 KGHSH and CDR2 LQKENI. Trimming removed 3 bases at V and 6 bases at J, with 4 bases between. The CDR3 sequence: CASSPLDTQYF. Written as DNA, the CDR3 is TGTGCCAGCTCACCCTTGGATACGCAGTATTTT.

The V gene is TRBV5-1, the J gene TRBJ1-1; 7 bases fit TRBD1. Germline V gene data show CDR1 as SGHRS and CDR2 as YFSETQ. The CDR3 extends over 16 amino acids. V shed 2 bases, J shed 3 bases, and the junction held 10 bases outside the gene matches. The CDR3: CASSFRGAGGDTEAFF. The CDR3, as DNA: TGCGCCAGCAGCTTCCGCGGGGCAGGGGGTGACACTGAAGCTTTCTTT.

The CDR3 nucleotides are TGTGCCAGCAGTTTGGGGGGGGCCGGGGAGCTGTTTTTT. As protein: CASSLGGAGELFF. The chain recombines TRBV27 with TRBJ2-2; 7 bases map to TRBD2. CDR3 size: 13 residues. CDR1 MNHEY and CDR2 SMNVEV come from the germline V gene (reference sequence). Trimming cost V 3 bases and J 6 bases; bases outside gene matches: 1.

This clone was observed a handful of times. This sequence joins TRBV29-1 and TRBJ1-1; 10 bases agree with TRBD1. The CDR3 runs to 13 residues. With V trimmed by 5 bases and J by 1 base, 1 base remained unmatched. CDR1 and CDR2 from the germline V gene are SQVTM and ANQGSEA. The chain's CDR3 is CSVRTGGNTEAFF. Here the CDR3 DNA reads TGCAGCGTTCGGACAGGGGGGAACACTGAAGCTTTCTTT.

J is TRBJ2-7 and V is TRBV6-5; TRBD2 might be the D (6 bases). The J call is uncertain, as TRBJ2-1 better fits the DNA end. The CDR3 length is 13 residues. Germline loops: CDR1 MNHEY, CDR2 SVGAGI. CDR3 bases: TGTGCCAGCAGTTTCGGGACTGCCTATGAGCAGTTCTTC. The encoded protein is CASSFGTAYEQFF.

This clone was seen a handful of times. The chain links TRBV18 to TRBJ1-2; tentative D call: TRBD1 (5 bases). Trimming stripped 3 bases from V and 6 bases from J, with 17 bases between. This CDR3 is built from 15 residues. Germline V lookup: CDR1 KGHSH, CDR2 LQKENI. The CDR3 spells CASSPLESTADGYTF. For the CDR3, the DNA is TGTGCCAGCTCACCCCTGGAATCGACAGCCGATGGCTACACCTTC.

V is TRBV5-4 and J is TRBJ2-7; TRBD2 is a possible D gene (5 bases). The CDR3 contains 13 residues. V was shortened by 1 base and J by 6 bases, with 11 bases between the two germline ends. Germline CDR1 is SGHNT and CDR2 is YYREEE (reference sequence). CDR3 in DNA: TGTGCCAGCAGCTTGAGGACTGGCCCCGAGCAGTACTTC. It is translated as CASSLRTGPEQYF. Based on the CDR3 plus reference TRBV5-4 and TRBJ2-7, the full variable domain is ETGVTQSPTHLIKTRGQQVTLRCSSQSGHNTVSWYQQALGQGPQFIFQYYREEENGRGNFPPRFSGLQFPNYSSELNVNALELDDSALYLCASSLRTGPEQYFGPGTRLTVT.

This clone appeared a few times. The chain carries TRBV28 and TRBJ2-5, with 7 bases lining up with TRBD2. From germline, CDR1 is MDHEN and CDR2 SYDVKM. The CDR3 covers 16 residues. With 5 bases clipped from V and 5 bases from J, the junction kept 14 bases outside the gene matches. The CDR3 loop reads CASSGRGLRGAETQYF. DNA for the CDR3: TGTGCCAGCAGTGGGAGGGGACTAAGGGGAGCGGAGACCCAGTACTTC.

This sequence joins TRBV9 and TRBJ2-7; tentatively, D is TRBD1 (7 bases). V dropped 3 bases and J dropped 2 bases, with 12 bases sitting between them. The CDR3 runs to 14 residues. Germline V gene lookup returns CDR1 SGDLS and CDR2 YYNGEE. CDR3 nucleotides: TGTGCCAGCAGCGGCGGGGACAGACCCTACGAGCAGTACTTC. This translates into CASSGGDRPYEQYF.

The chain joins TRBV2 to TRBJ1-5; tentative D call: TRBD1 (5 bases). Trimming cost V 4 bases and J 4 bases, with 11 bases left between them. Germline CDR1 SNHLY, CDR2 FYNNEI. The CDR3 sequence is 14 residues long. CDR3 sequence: CASSGGRANQPQHF. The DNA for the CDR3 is TGTGCCAGCAGTGGGGGCCGAGCAAATCAGCCCCAGCATTTT.

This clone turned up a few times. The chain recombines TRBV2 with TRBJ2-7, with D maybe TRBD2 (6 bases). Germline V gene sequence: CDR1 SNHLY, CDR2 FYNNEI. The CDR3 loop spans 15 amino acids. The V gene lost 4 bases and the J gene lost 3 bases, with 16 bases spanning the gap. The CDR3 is CASSVRLVNRYEQYF. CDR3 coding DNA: TGTGCCAGCAGTGTGCGACTAGTAAATCGCTACGAGCAGTACTTC.

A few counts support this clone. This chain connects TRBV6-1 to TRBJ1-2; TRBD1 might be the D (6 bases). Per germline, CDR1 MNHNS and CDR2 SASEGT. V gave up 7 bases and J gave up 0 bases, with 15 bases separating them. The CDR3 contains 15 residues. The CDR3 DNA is TGTGCCAGCATGTCCGGACAGTCAGCTAACTATGGCTACACCTTC. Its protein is CASMSGQSANYGYTF.

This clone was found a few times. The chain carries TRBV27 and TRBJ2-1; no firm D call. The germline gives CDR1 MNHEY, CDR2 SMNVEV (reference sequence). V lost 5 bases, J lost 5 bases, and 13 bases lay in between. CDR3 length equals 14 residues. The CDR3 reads CASSPYGANNEQFF. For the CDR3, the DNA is TGTGCCAGCAGTCCATACGGAGCAAACAATGAGCAGTTCTTC.

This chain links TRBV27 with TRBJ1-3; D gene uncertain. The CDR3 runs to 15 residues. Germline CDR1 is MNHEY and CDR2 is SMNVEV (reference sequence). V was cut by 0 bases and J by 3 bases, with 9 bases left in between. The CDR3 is CASSLSYNSGNTIYF. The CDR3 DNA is TGTGCCAGCAGTTTATCATATAATAGTGGAAACACCATATATTTT.

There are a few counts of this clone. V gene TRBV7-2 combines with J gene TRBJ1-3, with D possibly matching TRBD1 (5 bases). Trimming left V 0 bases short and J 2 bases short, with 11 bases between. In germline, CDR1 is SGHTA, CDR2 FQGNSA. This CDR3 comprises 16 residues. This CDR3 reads CASSLAASGAGNTIYF. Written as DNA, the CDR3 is TGTGCCAGCAGCTTAGCAGCGTCGGGGGCTGGAAACACCATATATTTT.

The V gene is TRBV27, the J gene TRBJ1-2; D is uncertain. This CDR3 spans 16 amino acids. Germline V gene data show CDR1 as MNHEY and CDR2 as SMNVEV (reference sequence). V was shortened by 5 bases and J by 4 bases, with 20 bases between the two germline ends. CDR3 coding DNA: TGTGCCAGCAGTCAAATGTGGCAGGTAGAGTCCTATGGCTACACCTTC. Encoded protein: CASSQMWQVESYGYTF.